This TCR beta chain was observed in a study of PD-1 blockade in classical Hodgkin lymphoma. Across the whole study: The nivolumab dose that patients received was 3 mg/kg, given intravenously every 2 weeks.

The time point here: cycle 4 day 1 (C4D1), after 5 to 7 weeks of nivolumab. With no exception, relapse followed autologous stem cell transplantation in all patients, and brentuximab vedotin exposure varied. Magnetic negative selection was used to purify CD8+ T cells from thawed PBMCs. Findings and limits, study-wide: By C4D1 there was a significant rise in CD4+ TCR diversity but not in CD8+ TCR diversity. Baseline diversity in complete responders resembled that of newly diagnosed patients.

The method was immunoSEQ multiplex PCR; TCRdb's version includes in-frame clones alone and lacks a portion of them. The sample holds 6,000 to 7,000 clones; around 64% are singletons and the top ten take 10% to 13%. V was clipped by 5 bases and J by 9 bases, with 17 bases between them. Germline V gives CDR1 SQVTM, CDR2 ANQGSEA. The CDR3 loop spans 13 amino acids. Notes on this clone: The target antigen is unknown.

The sample was CD8+ T cells from blood, taken before the fourth cycle of nivolumab. The origin of this receptor is a human donor with classical Hodgkin lymphoma. The chain links TRBV29-1 to TRBJ2-1; D is perhaps TRBD1 (5 bases). CDR3 sequence reads: CSVIPFRQSEQFF. For the CDR3, the DNA is TGCAGCGTTATCCCCTTTAGACAGTCTGAGCAGTTCTTC.